This TCR beta chain was sequenced during a study of blood T cell repertoires in COVID-19. Study as a whole: Some COVID-19 samples were acute and others convalescent; all came from the United States, Italy and Spain. T cells, B-cell-depleted T cells, or PBMCs provided the cDNA or gDNA that served as material.

Original methodology: Using reference gene primer amplification, nucleated cell counts were estimated. This table comes from immunoSEQ multiplex PCR, and its TCRdb copy is limited to in-frame clones, with some not included. V, J and clone size are taken as reported in that table, and D and trimming were inferred from the DNA itself. Altogether approximately 210,000 clones are present, more than 85% being singletons, with the ten largest covering 1.9%. The sequenced material came from peripheral blood. The sequence came from a man aged 35 to 55 with active or convalescent COVID-19.

This CDR3 is CASTRLAGVTSYEQYF. In DNA form, the CDR3 reads TGTGCCAGCACCCGGCTAGCGGGAGTGACCTCCTACGAGCAGTACTTC. J is TRBJ2-7 and V is TRBV2, with 10 bases lining up with TRBD2. Germline lookup yields CDR1 SNHLY and CDR2 FYNNEI. V lost 7 bases, J lost 0 bases, and 9 bases stayed unmatched. The CDR3 consists of 16 residues.